Listed below are T cell receptor beta chains from one sample, sequenced in a study of blood T cell repertoires in COVID-19. TCRdb's copy holds only in-frame clones and misses some; the assay was immunoSEQ multiplex PCR. Of some 150,000 clones listed, 88% are singletons. Sequenced sample: PBMCs or T cells enriched from blood (not recorded which). These receptors originate from a woman under 40 with acute COVID-19. CDR3s include the opening cysteine and the closing phenylalanine or tryptophan. The D gene is left open where the match is weak. The size of a clone is reported for some rows only, either as once, few or many, or as a class for expanded clones.

NA	TRBJ2-1	TRBD2	TRBV11-2	CASSLSGLAGSNEQFF	TGTGCCAGCAGCTTGTCGGGACTAGCGGGGTCCAATGAGCAGTTCTTC
NA	TRBJ1-2	NA	TRBV19	CASSTRNYGYTF	TGTGCCAGTAGTACCAGGAACTATGGCTACACCTTC
few	TRBJ2-7	NA	TRBV7-6	CASSARWTINEQYF	TGTGCCAGCAGCGCTCGTTGGACAATCAACGAGCAGTACTTC
NA	TRBJ2-1	NA	TRBV11-2	CASSNGNEQFF	TGTGCCAGCAGCAACGGGAATGAGCAGTTCTTC
NA	TRBJ1-1	TRBD1	TRBV4-3	CASSQTGTGTLNTEAFF	TGCGCCAGCAGCCAAACCGGGACAGGGACCTTGAACACTGAAGCTTTCTTT
NA	TRBJ1-1	NA	TRBV5-1	CASSFIGRAGSEAFF	TGCGCCAGCAGCTTTATTGGGAGGGCAGGGTCTGAAGCTTTCTTT
NA	TRBJ2-5	TRBD2	TRBV28	CASSPHQGLGTETQYF	TGTGCCAGCAGTCCCCATCAGGGACTAGGTACAGAGACCCAGTACTTC
NA	TRBJ1-1	NA	TRBV30	CAWSPGDTEAFF	TGTGCCTGGAGTCCGGGGGACACTGAAGCTTTCTTT
NA	TRBJ2-7	TRBD2	TRBV7-3	CASSLWGGSGNEQYF	TGTGCCAGCAGCCTTTGGGGGGGATCCGGGAACGAGCAGTACTTC
NA	TRBJ2-7	NA	TRBV30	CAWSVSVESGEQYF	TGTGCCTGGAGTGTATCGGTGGAGAGTGGGGAGCAGTACTTC
NA	TRBJ2-7	TRBD1	TRBV3-1/TRBV3-2	CASSQDPGGMGLCEQYF	TGTGCCAGCAGCCAAGATCCAGGGGGAATGGGGCTATGCGAGCAGTACTTC
NA	TRBJ2-7	NA	TRBV6-5	CASSYSGVSEQYF	TGTGCCAGCAGTTACTCAGGAGTTTCCGAGCAGTACTTC
NA	TRBJ1-5	TRBD1	TRBV10-3	CAISESVGQGNQPQHF	TGTGCCATCAGTGAGTCGGTAGGACAGGGGAATCAGCCCCAGCATTTT
few	TRBJ1-5	NA	TRBV19	CASSGSLYSNQPQHF	TGTGCCAGTAGTGGTAGTTTGTATAGCAATCAGCCCCAGCATTTT